This TCR beta chain was recorded in a study of cytomegalovirus exposure and HLA in healthy donors. About the research overall: Most genotyped donors, 75% to 85% of more than 300, had Caucasian-associated genetic ancestry. Study-level points and caveats: Analyses of presence/absence relied on an assumption of roughly uniform sequencing depth across donors.

The CDR3 consists of 16 residues. In germline, CDR1 is MNHEY, CDR2 SMNVEV (reference sequence). The V gene lost 3 bases and the J gene lost 0 bases, with 9 bases spanning the gap. With respect to this clone: Antigen specificity is unknown.

Primers for the PCR totalled 60 Vbeta and 13 Jbeta. Authors' analysis steps: A follow-up analysis tallied around 80 million unique TCR beta chains, some 11 million shared. Using immunoSEQ multiplex PCR, the repertoire was profiled, and TCRdb retains in-frame clones only, with some absent. The V and J calls and clone size come from that table; D and trimming were worked out from the DNA. The sample lists roughly 120,000 clones; roughly four fifths were seen once. Sequencing was done on a sample of PBMCs. The genes are TRBV27 and TRBJ2-6; no reliable D call. This clonotype was obtained from a young man in good health and CMV-seropositive. The CDR3 coding sequence is TGTGCCAGCAGTTTGCGGCTTGGCTCTGGGGCCAACGTCCTGACTTTC. Protein product: CASSLRLGSGANVLTF. Full variable domain (missing parts from reference TRBV27 and TRBJ2-6): EAQVTQNPRYLITVTGKKLTVTCSQNMNHEYMSWYRQDPGLGLRQIYYSMNVEVTDKGDVPEGYKVSRKEKRNFPLILESPSPNQTSLYFCASSLRLGSGANVLTFGAGSRLTVL.